A selection of T cell receptor beta chains follows, all from one sample in a study of T cell repertoires in cytomegalovirus infection. TCRdb analysed the reads with MiXCR anew, one entry per CDR3 protein. The sample includes 400,000 to 600,000 distinct CDR3 sequences, about 42% of them seen just once. Their antigens are not known. Specimen: cultured PBMCs, collected from culture after CMV antigen stimulation. These receptors were obtained from a human donor in good health (CMV status not recorded). Some clones in this sample may be carry-over from other donors' samples. The CDR3 runs from the conserved cysteine through the conserved F or W. D genes are given only for firm matches. Only part of the rows carry a size: once, few, many, or a class if the clone is expanded.

clone_size	cdr3_length	d_call	v_call	j_call	cdr3_nt	cdr3_aa
.	12	.	TRBV11-2	TRBJ2-1	TGTGCCAGCAGCGCACAGGGTTACGAGCAGTTCTTC	CASSAQGYEQFF
.	14	.	TRBV6-6	TRBJ2-7	TGTGCCAGCAGTTACGTGGGCAGTACCTACGAGCAGTACTTC	CASSYVGSTYEQYF
.	12	.	TRBV15	TRBJ1-5	TGTGCCACCCAAAGGGGCAATCAGCCCCAGCATTTT	CATQRGNQPQHF
.	13	.	TRBV12-3/TRBV12-4	TRBJ2-2	TGTGCCGGGGCGACAACGAACACCGGGGAGCTGTTTTTT	CAGATTNTGELFF
.	15	TRBD1	TRBV7-9	TRBJ2-1	TGTGCCAGCAGCGGGGACAGGGAGCCTTACAATGAGCAGTTCTTC	CASSGDREPYNEQFF
.	12	.	TRBV27	TRBJ2-7	TGTGCCAGCAGTCCTGTCGGATACGAGCAGTACTTC	CASSPVGYEQYF
once	15	TRBD1	TRBV6-5	TRBJ2-1	TGTGCCAGCAGGTACCGGGACAGGGGACGTAGGGAGCAGTTCTTC	CASRYRDRGRREQFF
.	12	.	TRBV7-2	TRBJ2-7	TGTGCCAGCAGCCCTCCCCGGTACGAGCAGTACTTC	CASSPPRYEQYF
few	16	TRBD2	TRBV28	TRBJ2-1	TGTGCCAGCGAGGGAAGGAGCGGGGGGGATCACAATGAGCAGTTCTTC	CASEGRSGGDHNEQFF
.	14	TRBD1	TRBV7-2	TRBJ2-3	TGTGCCAGCAGCTTAACAGGGGTGACAGATACGCAGTATTTT	CASSLTGVTDTQYF
few	14	.	TRBV7-2	TRBJ1-1	TGTGCCAGCAGCCTAGACAGCCCTTTAGCCCAAGCTTTCTTT	CASSLDSPLAQAFF
few	17	TRBD2	TRBV6-5	TRBJ2-2	TGTGCCAGCAGTAACCCCCCTGAGCGGGGGAACACCGGGGAGCTGTTTTTT	CASSNPPERGNTGELFF
.	14	.	TRBV14	TRBJ2-1	TGTGCCAGCAGCTCGTGGGGGTCCTACAATGAGCAGTTCTTC	CASSSWGSYNEQFF
few	14	.	TRBV7-8	TRBJ1-1	TGTGCCAGCAGCTTAATGGGGACCAACACTGAAGCTTTCTTT	CASSLMGTNTEAFF
.	14	.	TRBV19	TRBJ2-7	TGTGCCAGTAGTGTGGCGGGATACACCTACGAGCAGTACTTC	CASSVAGYTYEQYF
.	17	TRBD1	TRBV15	TRBJ1-2	TGTGCCACCAGCAGGAGGGGACAGGGCCGCCGCGGCGATGGCTACACCTTC	CATSRRGQGRRGDGYTF
many	13	.	TRBV6-5	TRBJ1-1	TGTGCCAGCAGTTACGGGAGAAACACTGAAGCTTTCTTT	CASSYGRNTEAFF
.	19	TRBD1	TRBV7-2	TRBJ1-5	TGTGCCAGCAGCTTAGCCGCCACGGACTCCGGGAGGGGGCTTGAGCCCCAGCATTTT	CASSLAATDSGRGLEPQHF
few	16	.	TRBV29-1	TRBJ2-1	TGCAGCGTTGAGGATGGGCGGGGCAGCTCCTACAATGAGCAGTTCTTC	CSVEDGRGSSYNEQFF
.	14	.	TRBV19	TRBJ1-4	TGTGCCAGTAGTATAGTCAGCTTTAATGAAAAACTGTTTTTT	CASSIVSFNEKLFF
.	13	.	TRBV5-6	TRBJ1-1	TGTGCCAGCAGCTTGCGTAGTTCTGGGCAAGCTTTCTTT	CASSLRSSGQAFF
few	17	TRBD2	TRBV7-2	TRBJ2-1	TGTGCCAGCAGCGTCCGGTCTAGCGGGAGTTGGGGTAATGAGCAGTTCTTC	CASSVRSSGSWGNEQFF
.	13	.	TRBV12-3/TRBV12-4	TRBJ2-2	TGTGCCAGCACCCCGATGGACACCGGGGAGCTGTTTTTT	CASTPMDTGELFF
.	16	.	TRBV7-4	TRBJ2-1	TGTGCCAGCAGCCGCCGGACTATAAAAAAGGCCAATGAGCAGTTCTTC	CASSRRTIKKANEQFF
many	13	.	TRBV7-2	TRBJ1-1	TGTGCCAGCAGCTTAGTGGATGGGACTGAAGCTTTCTTT	CASSLVDGTEAFF
.	18	.	TRBV12-5	TRBJ1-1	TGTGCTAGTGGTTTGGTACCCGACGGGAACGCGGGGGACACTGAAGCTTTCTTT	CASGLVPDGNAGDTEAFF
few	14	.	TRBV7-8	TRBJ2-7	TGTGCCAGCAGCTTCTCACCGACCACTGGTGAGCAGTACTTC	CASSFSPTTGEQYF
few	15	.	TRBV19	TRBJ1-2	TGTGCCAGTAGTAGAAATACCCTTCGGTTCTATGGCTACACCTTC	CASSRNTLRFYGYTF
.	16	.	TRBV12-3/TRBV12-4	TRBJ2-2	TGTGCCAGCCAAGGGGGGTCGGGGGTTAACACCGGGGAGCTGTTTTTT	CASQGGSGVNTGELFF
.	13	.	TRBV6-1	TRBJ2-1	TGTGCCCCCCGCCCGGGGGAACTAAATGAGCAGTTCTTC	CAPRPGELNEQFF